This TCR beta chain was recorded in a study of siplizumab effects on memory and regulatory T cells. General study results and limits: The Treg-derived share of mappable alloreactive CD4+ clones averaged roughly 64% with siplizumab and roughly 28% in controls. Naive T cells were seen as more diverse than memory cells and as major alloresponse contributors. Unstimulated subsets accounted for the mapping of only a minor share of the clones that were alloreactive.

As concerns this clone: The antigen remains undetermined.

This CDR3 has 13 residues. CDR1 is MGHRA, CDR2 YSYEKL, per germline. V lost 0 bases and J 8 bases, leaving 11 bases between the germline ends. Assays were performed on 95,000 to 100,000 TCR templates per sample. Sequencing was performed with immunoSEQ multiplex PCR; in TCRdb, only in-frame clones are kept and a portion is missing. The repertoire holds about 100,000 clones, with about 91% as singletons. The chain couples TRBV4-1 to TRBJ2-7; D not resolved. Sample: Tregs sorted from blood. This receptor was identified in a human donor in good health. The CDR3 sequence: CASSQESRYQQYF. Here the CDR3 DNA reads TGCGCCAGCAGCCAAGAATCTCGTTACCAGCAGTACTTC.